This entry features one TCR beta chain sequence. This entry comes from a study of blood T cell repertoires in COVID-19. The assay was immunoSEQ multiplex PCR, and TCRdb's table has in-frame clones only and misses some. The repertoire holds about 190,000 clones, with about 84% as singletons. This CDR3 spans 14 amino acids. V dropped 2 bases and J dropped 2 bases, with 9 bases sitting between them. CDR1 is KGHSH and CDR2 is LQKENI in the germline V gene. The sequencing sample was made of peripheral blood. This TCR was sampled from a woman aged 25 to 45 with acute or convalescent COVID-19. This rearrangement joins TRBV18 to TRBJ2-5, with unresolved D. The CDR3 sequence is CASSPFRVQETQYF. CDR3 DNA: TGTGCCAGCTCACCATTCCGGGTGCAAGAGACCCAGTACTTC.